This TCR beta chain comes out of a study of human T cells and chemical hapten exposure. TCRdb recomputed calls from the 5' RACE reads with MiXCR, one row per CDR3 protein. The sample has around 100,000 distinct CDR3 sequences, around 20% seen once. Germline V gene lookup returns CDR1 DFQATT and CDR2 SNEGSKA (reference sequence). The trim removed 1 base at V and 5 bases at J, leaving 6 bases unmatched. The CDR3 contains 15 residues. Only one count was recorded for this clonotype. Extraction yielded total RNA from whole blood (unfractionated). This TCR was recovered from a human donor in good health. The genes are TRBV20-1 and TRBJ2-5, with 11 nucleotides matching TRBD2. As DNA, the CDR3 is TGCAGTGCTAGAGCACTAGCGGGAGCCGGCGAGACCCAGTACTTC. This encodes CSARALAGAGETQYF.